Here is one T cell receptor (beta chain) with its context. Within the sample, other DNA sequences also encode this same CDR3. Assay used: immunoSEQ multiplex PCR; TCRdb lists only in-frame clones, some missing. The table lists 2 million to 3 million clones, approximately 93% of them singletons. The germline V gene encodes CDR1 SGHRS and CDR2 YFSETQ. The CDR3 covers 15 residues. V was trimmed by 0 bases and J by 1 base, leaving 8 bases between them. These data come from a study of shared clonotypes between healthy human individuals. Sequencing was done on a sample of naive CD4+ T cells from PBMCs. The subset is: CD45RA+ positively selected. The TCR was taken from a man between 18 and 29 years old in good health. Some clones in this sample may be carry-over from other donors' samples. V usage is TRBV5-1 and J usage is TRBJ1-5; D possibly corresponds to TRBD1 (5 bases). The CDR3 sequence is CASSLEGSSNQPQHF. In nucleotides, the CDR3 is TGCGCCAGCAGCTTGGAGGGGTCCAGCAATCAGCCCCAGCATTTT.